Listed below are T cell receptor beta chains from one sample, sequenced in a study of spatial heterogeneity in lung cancer. Each CDR3 protein is one row after TCRdb ran MiXCR on the 5' RACE reads. Seen here are about 47,000 distinct CDR3 sequences, under 8% observed once, and the top ten hold 35%. Sequenced material: PBMCs, taken at follow-up. These TCRs come from a female donor with early-stage non-small cell lung cancer. The CDR3 runs from the conserved cysteine through the conserved F or W. The order of the fields is D gene, J gene, V gene, clone size, CDR3 protein, CDR3 DNA. A D gene is named only where the DNA matches it firmly. Rows give clone size only sometimes, using once, few, many, or a class for an expanded clone.

TRBD1 | TRBJ2-5 | TRBV28 | few | CASSLSGGQTQYF | TGTGCCAGCAGTTTATCAGGGGGACAGACCCAGTACTTC
NA | TRBJ2-2 | TRBV6-6 | NA | CASNVGGLANTGELFF | TGTGCCAGCAACGTCGGCGGGCTCGCGAACACCGGGGAGCTGTTTTTT
TRBD2 | TRBJ2-2 | TRBV3-1 | few | CASSAGLGNTGELFF | TGTGCCAGCAGCGCCGGACTAGGAAACACCGGGGAGCTGTTTTTT
TRBD1 | TRBJ1-1 | TRBV4-1 | many | CASSRGQGGANTEAFF | TGCGCCAGCAGCCGAGGACAGGGCGGCGCGAACACTGAAGCTTTCTTT
TRBD2 | TRBJ2-1 | TRBV11-2 | NA | CASSLSRAGNSYNEQFF | TGTGCCAGCAGCTTATCCCGAGCGGGGAACTCCTACAATGAGCAGTTCTTC
TRBD1 | TRBJ2-5 | TRBV29-1 | many | CSVTDRGSFLDPGETQYF | TGCAGCGTTACAGACAGGGGGAGCTTTTTGGACCCCGGGGAGACCCAGTACTTC
NA | TRBJ2-2 | TRBV10-3 | many | CASRGTNTGELFF | TGTGCCAGCAGGGGTACGAACACCGGGGAGCTGTTTTTT
NA | TRBJ1-2 | TRBV6-1 | NA | CASSEGGDYGYTF | TGTGCCAGCAGTGAAGGTGGAGACTATGGCTACACCTTC
NA | TRBJ2-5 | TRBV7-8 | many | CASSLTATQYF | TGTGCCAGCAGCTTGACGGCGACCCAGTACTTC
TRBD2 | TRBJ2-3 | TRBV5-1 | NA | CASSFSGTSGPTDTQYF | TGCGCCAGCAGCTTCTCCGGGACTAGCGGACCCACAGATACGCAGTATTTT
NA | TRBJ1-1 | TRBV5-1 | many | CASSRLQPGMANTEAFF | TGCGCCAGCAGCAGGCTTCAGCCCGGGATGGCGAACACTGAAGCTTTCTTT
NA | TRBJ1-4 | TRBV5-1 | NA | CASRGVREKLFF | TGCGCCAGCAGGGGGGTACGTGAAAAACTGTTTTTT
NA | TRBJ2-7 | TRBV20-1 | many | CSASDQHWAYEQYF | TGCAGTGCTTCGGACCAGCACTGGGCCTACGAGCAGTACTTC
TRBD1 | TRBJ2-7 | TRBV5-1 | many | CASGRGTGNVNEQYF | TGCGCCAGCGGTCGAGGGACAGGGAATGTCAACGAGCAGTACTTC
NA | TRBJ2-1 | TRBV20-1 | many | CSASGGTKWGNEQFF | TGCAGTGCCAGCGGCGGAACCAAATGGGGCAATGAGCAGTTCTTC
TRBD1 | TRBJ1-4 | TRBV2 | many | CASSVDRDRPFPNEKLFF | TGTGCCAGCAGTGTCGACAGGGATAGGCCTTTCCCTAATGAAAAACTGTTTTTT
NA | TRBJ1-3 | TRBV9 | many | CASSPRRTGNTIYF | TGTGCCAGCAGCCCCCGAAGGACTGGAAACACCATATATTTT
NA | TRBJ2-5 | TRBV11-1 | few | CASSSLETQYF | TGTGCCAGCAGTTCGCTGGAGACCCAGTACTTC
TRBD1 | TRBJ1-2 | TRBV29-1 | few | CSVPSRTGTGRYGYTF | TGCAGCGTGCCCTCAAGGACAGGGACAGGACGGTATGGCTACACCTTC
NA | TRBJ2-3 | TRBV4-3 | NA | CASSQDDRGRSTDTQYF | TGCGCCAGCAGCCAAGATGACCGGGGGCGTAGCACAGATACGCAGTATTTT
NA | TRBJ1-6 | TRBV3-1 | many | CASSQVSRNSPLHF | TGTGCCAGCAGCCAAGTCAGCAGGAATTCACCCCTCCACTTT
TRBD1 | TRBJ1-2 | TRBV4-3 | many | CASSQWRQGDGYTF | TGCGCCAGCAGCCAATGGAGACAGGGGGATGGCTACACCTTC
NA | TRBJ2-3 | TRBV2 | NA | CASSESADTQYF | TGTGCCAGCAGTGAAAGCGCAGATACGCAGTATTTT
TRBD2 | TRBJ2-3 | TRBV27 | NA | CASGPTTGGAGTDTQYF | TGTGCCAGCGGGCCAACCACCGGGGGGGCCGGGACAGATACGCAGTATTTT
NA | TRBJ2-5 | TRBV7-7 | few | CASSLVQGQETQYF | TGTGCCAGCAGCTTAGTACAGGGCCAAGAGACCCAGTACTTC
NA | TRBJ2-3 | TRBV4-3 | many | CASSQGAVSDTQYF | TGCGCCAGCAGCCAAGGGGCTGTAAGCGATACGCAGTATTTT
NA | TRBJ2-7 | TRBV7-2 | many | CASSYPRQEQYF | TGTGCCAGCAGCTACCCCCGTCAAGAGCAGTACTTC
NA | TRBJ1-1 | TRBV3-1 | NA | CASSQDLYGSEAFF | TGTGCCAGCAGCCAAGATCTGTACGGAAGTGAAGCTTTCTTT
NA | TRBJ1-3 | TRBV5-1 | few | CASSLASVPGNTIYF | TGCGCCAGCAGCTTGGCTAGCGTACCGGGAAACACCATATATTTT
TRBD2 | TRBJ2-2 | TRBV2 | few | CASSLTGTTNGELFF | TGTGCCAGCAGTCTCACCGGGACTACCAACGGGGAGCTGTTTTTT
NA | TRBJ1-1 | TRBV20-1 | few | CSARKTSNTEAFF | TGCAGTGCTCGAAAAACGTCGAACACTGAAGCTTTCTTT
TRBD1 | TRBJ2-5 | TRBV5-1 | many | CASSPQQGSGGTQYF | TGCGCCAGCAGCCCACAACAGGGGAGCGGAGGGACCCAGTACTTC
NA | TRBJ2-3 | TRBV4-3 | many | CASSQGWQWAYTDTQYF | TGCGCCAGCAGCCAAGGTTGGCAGTGGGCCTACACAGATACGCAGTATTTT
NA | TRBJ2-5 | TRBV7-7 | NA | CASSLTSLETQYF | TGTGCTAGCAGCTTAACATCGTTAGAGACCCAGTACTTC
TRBD1 | TRBJ1-5 | TRBV18 | NA | CASSPGTGQGINQPQHF | TGTGCCAGCTCACCCGGTACGGGACAGGGTATCAATCAGCCCCAGCATTTT
NA | TRBJ2-2 | TRBV4-1 | many | CASSPRPGANTGELFF | TGCGCCAGCAGCCCTCGGCCGGGGGCCAACACCGGGGAGCTGTTTTTT
NA | TRBJ2-5 | TRBV4-1 | many | CASSQDKGQIQETQYF | TGCGCCAGCAGCCAAGATAAGGGCCAGATCCAAGAGACCCAGTACTTC
NA | TRBJ2-5 | TRBV7-2 | NA | CASSLFGETQYF | TGTGCCAGCAGCTTATTCGGGGAGACCCAGTACTTC
NA | TRBJ2-6 | TRBV19 | many | CASSSRASSGANVLTF | TGTGCCAGTAGTTCCAGGGCCAGCTCTGGGGCCAACGTCCTGACTTTC
NA | TRBJ2-5 | TRBV5-1 | NA | CASSLDGLTQETQYF | TGCGCCAGCAGCTTGGATGGCCTAACCCAAGAGACCCAGTACTTC
TRBD1 | TRBJ1-2 | TRBV6-1 | many | CASRLGQGDSGYTF | TGTGCCAGCAGGCTGGGACAGGGGGATAGTGGCTACACCTTC
TRBD2 | TRBJ2-2 | TRBV7-2 | many | CASSAPGLAGDTGELFF | TGTGCCAGCAGCGCCCCGGGACTAGCGGGGGACACCGGGGAGCTGTTTTTT
TRBD2 | TRBJ2-3 | TRBV5-6 | few | CASSLAPAGGLDTQYF | TGTGCCAGCAGCTTGGCCCCAGCGGGGGGGCTAGATACGCAGTATTTT
NA | TRBJ2-5 | TRBV20-1 | many | CSAGVFGRAQETQYF | TGCAGTGCTGGGGTTTTCGGACGGGCGCAAGAGACCCAGTACTTC
NA | TRBJ1-1 | TRBV9 | many | CASSVVRMGTEAFF | TGTGCCAGCAGCGTAGTCCGAATGGGGACTGAAGCTTTCTTT
NA | TRBJ2-2 | TRBV5-1 | many | CASSLVVSGSVGELFF | TGCGCCAGCAGCTTAGTTGTCTCAGGGTCTGTCGGGGAGCTGTTTTTT
TRBD1 | TRBJ2-5 | TRBV11-2 | few | CASSFAGGRETQYF | TGTGCCAGCAGCTTCGCAGGGGGCCGGGAGACCCAGTACTTC